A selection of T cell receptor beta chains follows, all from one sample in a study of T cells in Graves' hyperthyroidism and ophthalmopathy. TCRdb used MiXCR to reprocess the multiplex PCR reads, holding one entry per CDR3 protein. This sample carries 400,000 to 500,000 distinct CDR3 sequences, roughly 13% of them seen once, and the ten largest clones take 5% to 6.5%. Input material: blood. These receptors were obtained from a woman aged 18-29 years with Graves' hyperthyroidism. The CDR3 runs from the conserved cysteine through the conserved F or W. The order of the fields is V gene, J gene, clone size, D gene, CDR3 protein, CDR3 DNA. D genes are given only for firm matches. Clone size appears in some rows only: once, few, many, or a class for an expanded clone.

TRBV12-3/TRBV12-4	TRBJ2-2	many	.	CASSLGQGGTGELFF	TGTGCCAGCAGTTTAGGCCAGGGGGGGACCGGGGAGCTGTTTTTT
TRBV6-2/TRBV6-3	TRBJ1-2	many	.	CASSYPQQSNYGYTF	TGTGCCAGCAGTTACCCTCAGCAGTCTAACTATGGCTACACCTTC
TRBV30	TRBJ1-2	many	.	CAWSVSGGKRSGYTF	TGTGCCTGGAGTGTAAGCGGAGGGAAGAGGTCAGGCTACACCTTC
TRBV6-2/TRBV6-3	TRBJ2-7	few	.	CASSNGAYYEQYF	TGTGCCAGCAGCAACGGGGCTTACTACGAGCAGTACTTC
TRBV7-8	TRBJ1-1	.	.	CASSLGSRENTEALF	TGTGCCAGCAGCTTAGGTTCCCGCGAGAACACTGAAGCTCTCTTT
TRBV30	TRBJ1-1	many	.	CAWSVSGRKAFF	TGTGCCTGGAGTGTGTCAGGCAGGAAAGCTTTCTTT
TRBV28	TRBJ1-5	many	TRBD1	CASVPGQEGAGQPQHF	TGTGCCAGCGTGCCCGGACAGGAAGGTGCAGGTCAGCCCCAGCATTTT
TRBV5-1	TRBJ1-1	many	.	CASSFHRTNTEAFF	TGCGCCAGCAGCTTCCACCGGACGAACACTGAAGCTTTCTTT
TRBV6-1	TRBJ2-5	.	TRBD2	CASTLIAGAPQETQYF	TGTGCCAGCACTTTAATAGCGGGAGCCCCTCAAGAGACCCAGTACTTC
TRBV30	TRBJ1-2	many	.	CAWTLGPGYGYTF	TGTGCCTGGACCCTAGGGCCGGGCTATGGCTACACCTTC
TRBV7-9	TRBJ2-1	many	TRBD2	CASSPGTSGPYNEQFF	TGTGCCAGCAGCCCCGGGACTAGCGGCCCGTACAATGAGCAGTTCTTC
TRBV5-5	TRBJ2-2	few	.	CASTTIGTPNTGELFF	TGTGCCAGCACCACTATTGGGACACCGAACACCGGGGAGCTGTTTTTT
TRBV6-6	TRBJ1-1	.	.	CASSYSISGDTEAFF	TGTGCCAGCAGTTACTCGATATCCGGGGACACTGAAGCTTTCTTT
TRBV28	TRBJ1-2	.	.	CASDRGTRYGYTF	TGTGCCAGCGACCGGGGGACCCGCTATGGCTACACCTTC
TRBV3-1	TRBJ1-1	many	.	CASTSAGRDTEAFF	TGTGCCAGCACCTCGGCTGGTCGTGACACTGAAGCTTTCTTT
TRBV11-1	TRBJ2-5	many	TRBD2	CASSSGTMGETQYF	TGTGCCAGCAGCTCCGGGACTATGGGTGAGACCCAGTACTTC
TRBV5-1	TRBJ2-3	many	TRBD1	CASSLAATGSSTDTQYF	TGCGCCAGCAGCTTGGCGGCGACAGGGAGTAGCACAGATACGCAGTATTTT
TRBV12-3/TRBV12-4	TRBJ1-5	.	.	CASSLNRRWPQHF	TGTGCCAGCAGTTTAAACCGACGCTGGCCCCAGCATTTT
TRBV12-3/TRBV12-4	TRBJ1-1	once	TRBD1	CASGDRGRNTEAFF	TGTGCCAGCGGTGACAGGGGGCGGAACACTGAAGCTTTCTTT
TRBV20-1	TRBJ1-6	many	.	CSARDWDGDNSPLHF	TGCAGTGCTAGAGATTGGGACGGAGATAATTCACCCCTCCACTTT
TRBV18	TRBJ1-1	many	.	CASSPREGDTEAFF	TGTGCCAGCTCACCACGGGAGGGCGACACTGAAGCTTTCTTT
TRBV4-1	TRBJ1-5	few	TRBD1	CASSQWTGGYQPQHF	TGCGCCAGCAGCCAATGGACAGGGGGTTATCAGCCCCAGCATTTT
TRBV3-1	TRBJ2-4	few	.	CASSQDLTDLAKNIQYF	TGTGCCAGCAGCCAAGATTTGACAGATCTAGCCAAAAACATTCAGTACTTC
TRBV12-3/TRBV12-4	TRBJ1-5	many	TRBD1	CASSLGGQGAWVNQPQHF	TGTGCCAGCAGTTTAGGGGGACAGGGGGCCTGGGTCAATCAGCCCCAGCATTTT
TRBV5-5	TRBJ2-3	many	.	CASSLRVALAFPVSQYF	TGTGCCAGCAGCTTGAGGGTTGCACTAGCCTTCCCCGTTTCGCAGTATTTT
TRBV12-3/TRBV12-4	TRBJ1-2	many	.	CASSEKRQPNYGYTF	TGTGCCAGCAGTGAGAAGCGACAGCCTAACTATGGCTACACCTTC
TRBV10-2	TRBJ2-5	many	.	CASSEPQGWETQYF	TGCGCCAGCAGTGAGCCACAGGGTTGGGAGACCCAGTACTTC
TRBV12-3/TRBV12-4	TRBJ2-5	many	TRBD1	CASSAGDRAPETQYF	TGTGCCAGCAGTGCCGGGGACAGGGCGCCGGAGACCCAGTACTTC
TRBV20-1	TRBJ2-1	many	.	CSGRPYDEQFF	TGCAGTGGCAGACCCTACGATGAGCAGTTCTTC
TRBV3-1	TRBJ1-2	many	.	CASSRDGLSYGYTF	TGTGCCAGCAGCCGAGATGGTCTCAGCTATGGCTACACCTTC
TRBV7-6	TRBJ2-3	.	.	CASSLRSEQGPDTQYF	TGTGCCAGCAGCTTACGTTCGGAGCAGGGCCCAGATACGCAGTATTTT
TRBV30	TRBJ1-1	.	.	CAWSTGIMNTEAFF	TGTGCCTGGAGTACAGGGATCATGAACACTGAAGCTTTCTTT
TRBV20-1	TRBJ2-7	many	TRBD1	CSARGVGTGGDEQYF	TGCAGTGCTAGAGGGGTCGGGACAGGGGGAGACGAGCAGTACTTC
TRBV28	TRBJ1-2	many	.	CASSLDRKVYGYTF	TGTGCCAGCAGTTTAGACAGGAAGGTTTATGGCTACACCTTC